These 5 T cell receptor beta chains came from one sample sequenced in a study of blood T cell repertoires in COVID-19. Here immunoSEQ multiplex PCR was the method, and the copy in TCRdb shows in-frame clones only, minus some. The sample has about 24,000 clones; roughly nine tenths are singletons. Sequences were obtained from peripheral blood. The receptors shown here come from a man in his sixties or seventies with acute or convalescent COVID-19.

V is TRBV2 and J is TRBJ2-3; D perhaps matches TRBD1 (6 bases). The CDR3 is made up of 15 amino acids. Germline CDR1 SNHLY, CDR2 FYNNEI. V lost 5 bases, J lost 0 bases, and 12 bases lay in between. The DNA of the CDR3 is TGTGCCAGCAGTCGACAGGTGTCTAGCACAGATACGCAGTATTTT. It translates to CASSRQVSSTDTQYF. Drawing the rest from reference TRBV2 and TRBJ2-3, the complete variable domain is EPEVTQTPSHQVTQMGQEVILRCVPISNHLYFYWYRQILGQKVEFLVSFYNNEISEKSEIFDDQFSVERPDGSNFTLKIRSTKLEDSAMYFCASSRQVSSTDTQYFGPGTRLTVL.

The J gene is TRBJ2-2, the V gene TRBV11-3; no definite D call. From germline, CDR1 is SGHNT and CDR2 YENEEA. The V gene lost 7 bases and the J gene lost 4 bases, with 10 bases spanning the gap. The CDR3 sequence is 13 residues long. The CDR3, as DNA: TGTGCCAGCACCCAATCCGGCACCGGGGAGCTGTTTTTT. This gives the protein CASTQSGTGELFF.

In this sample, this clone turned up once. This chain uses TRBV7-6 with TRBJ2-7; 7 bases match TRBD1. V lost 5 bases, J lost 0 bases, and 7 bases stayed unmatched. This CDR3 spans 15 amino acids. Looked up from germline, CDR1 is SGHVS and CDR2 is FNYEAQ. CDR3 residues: CASSPQTGLSYEQYF. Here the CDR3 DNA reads TGTGCCAGCAGCCCGCAGACAGGGCTCTCCTACGAGCAGTACTTC.

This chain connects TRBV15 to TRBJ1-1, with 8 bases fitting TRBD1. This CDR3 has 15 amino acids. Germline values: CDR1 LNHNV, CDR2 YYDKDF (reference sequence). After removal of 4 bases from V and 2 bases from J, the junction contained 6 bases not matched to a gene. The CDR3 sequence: CATSIYGQGNTEAFF. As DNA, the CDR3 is TGTGCCACCAGCATTTACGGACAGGGTAACACTGAAGCTTTCTTT.

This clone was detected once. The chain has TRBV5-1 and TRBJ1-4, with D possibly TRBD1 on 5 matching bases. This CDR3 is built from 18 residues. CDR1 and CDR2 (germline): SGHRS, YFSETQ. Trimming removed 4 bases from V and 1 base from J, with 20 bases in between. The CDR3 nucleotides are TGCGCCAGCAGCCGAGGAGTGACCTGGGGGGAAACTAATGAAAAACTGTTTTTT. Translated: CASSRGVTWGETNEKLFF.